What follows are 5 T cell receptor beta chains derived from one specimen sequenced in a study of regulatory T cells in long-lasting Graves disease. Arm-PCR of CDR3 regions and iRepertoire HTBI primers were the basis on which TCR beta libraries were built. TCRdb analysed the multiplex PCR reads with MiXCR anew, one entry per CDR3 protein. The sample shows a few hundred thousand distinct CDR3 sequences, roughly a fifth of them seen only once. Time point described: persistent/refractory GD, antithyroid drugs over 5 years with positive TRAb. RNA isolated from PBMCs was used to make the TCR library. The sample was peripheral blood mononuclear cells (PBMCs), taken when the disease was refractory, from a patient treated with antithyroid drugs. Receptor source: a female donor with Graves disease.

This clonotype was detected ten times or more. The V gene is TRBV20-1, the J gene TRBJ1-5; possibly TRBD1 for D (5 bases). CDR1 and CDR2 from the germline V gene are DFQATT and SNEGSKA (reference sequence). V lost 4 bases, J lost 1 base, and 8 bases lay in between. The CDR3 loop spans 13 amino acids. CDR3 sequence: CSATRDSNQPQHF. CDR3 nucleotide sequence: TGCAGTGCTACCCGGGACAGCAATCAGCCCCAGCATTTT.

The CDR3 reads CASSPGGTGNTIYF. The DNA of the CDR3 is TGTGCCAGCAGCCCTGGGGGGACTGGAAACACCATATATTTT. The chain employs TRBV28 and TRBJ1-3; D perhaps matches TRBD1 (5 bases). The CDR3 consists of 14 residues. V was pared by 6 bases and J by 2 bases, with 11 bases between. Germline V gives CDR1 MDHEN, CDR2 SYDVKM.

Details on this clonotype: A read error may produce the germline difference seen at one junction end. The CDR3 protein is CASSIQGAASNQPQHF. CDR3 DNA sequence: TGTGCCAGTAGTATACAGGGGGCAGCGAGCAATCAGCCTCAGCATTTT. The chain uses TRBV19 and TRBJ1-5, with 8 nucleotides matching TRBD1. This CDR3 spans 16 amino acids. Germline values: CDR1 LNHDA, CDR2 SQIVND (reference sequence).

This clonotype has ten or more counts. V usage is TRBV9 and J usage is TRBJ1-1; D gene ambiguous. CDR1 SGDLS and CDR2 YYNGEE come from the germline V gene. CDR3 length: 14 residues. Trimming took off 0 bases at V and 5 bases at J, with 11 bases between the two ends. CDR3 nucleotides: TGTGCCAGCAGCGTAGGTCTGGGGATGACTGAAGCTTTCTTT. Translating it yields CASSVGLGMTEAFF.

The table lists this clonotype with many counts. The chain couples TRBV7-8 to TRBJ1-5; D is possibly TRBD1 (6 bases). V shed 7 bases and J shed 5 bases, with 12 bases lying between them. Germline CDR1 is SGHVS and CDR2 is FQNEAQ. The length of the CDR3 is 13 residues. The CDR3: CASNRDPDQPQHF. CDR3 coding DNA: TGTGCCAGCAACAGGGACCCCGATCAGCCCCAGCATTTT.